The T cell receptor (beta chain) under discussion was sequenced for a study of tumor-infiltrating lymphocytes in glioblastoma multiforme (dated by TCRdb to between 2016 and 2019). Study-level background: To find out whether intratumoral genomic heterogeneity fosters TIL diversity, the study jointly investigated somatic mutations, TIL diversity and immune response activity. On the study overall, not on this receptor specifically: Only one glioblastoma patient was included in the TCR and somatic mutation analysis, limiting generalizability. Because T cells carry unequal numbers of TCR transcripts, RNA-based TCR sequencing may distort clone frequencies. The authors noted that sorting T cells into functional subsets, which was not done in the study, would be a future improvement.

TCRB libraries were built from RNA via three nested multiplex PCR rounds using a modified ARM-PCR protocol with multiple V-beta primers and a C-beta primer. TCRB-specific cDNA was synthesized from around 550 ng total RNA with ProtoScript II Reverse Transcriptase and a C-beta primer. For the TCRB libraries, no unique molecular identifiers were described. The third PCR added barcodes and adapters over approximately 25 cycles with Deep VentR (exo-) polymerase, followed by gel purification of 250-500 bp bands. An Illumina HiSeq 2500 was used to sequence the TCRB libraries with 250 bp paired-end reads. Under the source paper's analysis protocol: The reads were cleaned with Trimmomatic, merged with FLASH and assigned V, D and J segments with MiGEC before being analyzed in VDJtools. Repertoire diversity was quantified with the Shannon-Wiener diversity index calculated using VDJtools. Starting from the raw public reads, TCRdb applied fastp trimming at Q25, assembled clones with MiXCR and retained in-frame beta chains. Rows with one shared CDR3 protein collapse into an entry with the most common genes and DNA. The V and J calls were not made by the authors but by TCRdb's processing. For this sample there are around 13,000 distinct CDR3 sequences; 66% appear just once. The top ten clonotypes cover 29% of the sample.

For each of the roughly 11 tumor samples, the AllPrep DNA/RNA mini kit was used to purify genomic DNA and total RNA simultaneously. Every RNA sample had an RNA integrity number above 6.5 and an OD 260/280 ratio above 1.9. The CDR3 spans 17 residues, from the cysteine through the phenylalanine. CDR3 DNA is the only sequence kept; it has 51 bases, read in frame from the first base. At the junction V is shortened by 10 bases and J by 7 bases; bases outside the gene matches: 16. The germline V gene (reference sequence) provides CDR1 SEHNR and CDR2 FQNEAQ. With respect to this clonotype: What this receptor recognizes is not known. Since a much larger clone is just one base distant, this may be a read error.

The chain uses TRBV7-9 and TRBJ2-7; 16 junctional bases match TRBD2. This receptor was taken from a male donor with glioblastoma. Specimen: brain tumor tissue. The DNA sequence is given as TGTGCCATCACAGGGACTAGCGGGAGGGCCCCCTCGGGAGAGCAGTACTTC. It specifies CAITGTSGRAPSGEQYF.